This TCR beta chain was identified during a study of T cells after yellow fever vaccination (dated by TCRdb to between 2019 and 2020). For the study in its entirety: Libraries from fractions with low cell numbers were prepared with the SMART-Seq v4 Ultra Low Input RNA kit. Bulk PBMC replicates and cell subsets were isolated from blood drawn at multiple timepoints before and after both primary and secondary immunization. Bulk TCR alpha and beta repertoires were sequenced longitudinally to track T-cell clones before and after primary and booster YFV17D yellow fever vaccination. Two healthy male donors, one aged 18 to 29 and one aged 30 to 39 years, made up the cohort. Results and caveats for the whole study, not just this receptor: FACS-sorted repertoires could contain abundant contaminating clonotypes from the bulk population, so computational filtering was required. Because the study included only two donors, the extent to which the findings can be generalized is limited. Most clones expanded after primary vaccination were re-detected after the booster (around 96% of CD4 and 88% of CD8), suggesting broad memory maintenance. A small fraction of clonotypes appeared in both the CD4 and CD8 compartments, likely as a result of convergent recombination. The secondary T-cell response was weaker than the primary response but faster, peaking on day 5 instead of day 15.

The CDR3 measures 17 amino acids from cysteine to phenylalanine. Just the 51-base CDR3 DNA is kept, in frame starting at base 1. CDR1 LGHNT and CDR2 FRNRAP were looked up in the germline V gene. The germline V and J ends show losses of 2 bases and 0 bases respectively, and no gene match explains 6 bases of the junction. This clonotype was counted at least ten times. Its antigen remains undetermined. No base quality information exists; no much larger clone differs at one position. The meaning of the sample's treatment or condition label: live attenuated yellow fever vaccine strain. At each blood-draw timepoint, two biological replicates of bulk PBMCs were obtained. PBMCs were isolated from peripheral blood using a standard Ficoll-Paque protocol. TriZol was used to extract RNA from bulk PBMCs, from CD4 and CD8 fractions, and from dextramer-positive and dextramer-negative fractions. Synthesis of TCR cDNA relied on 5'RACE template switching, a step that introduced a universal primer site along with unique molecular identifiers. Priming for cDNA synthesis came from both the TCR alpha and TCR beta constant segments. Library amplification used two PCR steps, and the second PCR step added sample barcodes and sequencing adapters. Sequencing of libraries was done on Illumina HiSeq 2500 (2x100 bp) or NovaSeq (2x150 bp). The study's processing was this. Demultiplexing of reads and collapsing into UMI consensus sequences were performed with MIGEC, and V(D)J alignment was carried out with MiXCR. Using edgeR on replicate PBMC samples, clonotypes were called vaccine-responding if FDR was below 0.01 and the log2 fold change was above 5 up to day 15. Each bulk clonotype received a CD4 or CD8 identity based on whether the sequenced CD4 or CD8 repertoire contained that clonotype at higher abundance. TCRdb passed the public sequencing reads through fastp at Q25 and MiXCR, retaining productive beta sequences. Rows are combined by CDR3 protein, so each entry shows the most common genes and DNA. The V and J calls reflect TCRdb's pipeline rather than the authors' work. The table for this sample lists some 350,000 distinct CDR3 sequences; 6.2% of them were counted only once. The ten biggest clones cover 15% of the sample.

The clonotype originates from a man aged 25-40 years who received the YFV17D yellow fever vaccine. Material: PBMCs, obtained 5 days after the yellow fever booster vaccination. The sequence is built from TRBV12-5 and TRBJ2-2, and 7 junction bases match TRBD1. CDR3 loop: CASGLSIGTANTGELFF. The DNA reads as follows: TGTGCTAGTGGTTTGTCTATCGGGACAGCGAACACCGGGGAGCTGTTTTTT.